This entry describes one T cell receptor (beta chain). Its target is not known. This record comes from a study of OX40 agonist ivuxolimab in advanced cancers. Study at large: The dose of intravenous ivuxolimab that patients received every 2 weeks ranged from 0.01 to 10 mg/kg.

Sequencing used immunoSEQ multiplex PCR; TCRdb keeps in-frame clones, though not all of them. The sample lists 77,000 or so clones; 75% to 90% were seen once. The CDR3 loop spans 14 amino acids. V was cut by 5 bases and J by 6 bases, with 14 bases left in between. The germline CDR1 and CDR2 sequences are WNHNN and SYGVQD (reference sequence). General observations from the study: At 0.1 to 3.0 mg/kg, clonal expansion of CD4+ and CD8+ blood T cells had occurred by week 6.

The sequence derives from an adult with an advanced solid tumor such as melanoma, head and neck, liver or kidney cancer. The chain joins TRBV10-1 to TRBJ2-4; tentatively, D is TRBD1 (6 bases). The sample in question was CD4+ or CD8+ T cells sorted from blood, obtained in a trial of the OX40 agonist ivuxolimab. The CDR3 loop reads CASSRDTGINIQYF. CDR3 bases: TGCGCCAGCAGTCGGGACACAGGCATAAACATTCAGTACTTC.